The 24 T cell receptor beta chains presented below share a single source sample, sequenced in a study of CD8 T cells in ankylosing spondylitis. Each CDR3 protein is one row after TCRdb ran MiXCR on the 5' RACE reads. The sample holds roughly 150,000 distinct CDR3 sequences; around 6.6% are singletons and the top ten take about an eighth. The sequencing sample was made of blood, either unsorted or a sorted T cell fraction (not recorded which). Every receptor here comes from a female donor with ankylosing spondylitis or in good health (not recorded which).

This clonotype has only a few counts. The chain recombines TRBV30 with TRBJ2-6; D gene ambiguous. This CDR3 spans 15 amino acids. V was pared by 2 bases and J by 0 bases, with 8 bases between. The germline V gene has CDR1 GTSNPN and CDR2 SVGIG (reference sequence). DNA of the CDR3: TGTGCCTGGAGTCCCGACTTCTCTGGGGCCAACGTCCTGACTTTC. Encoded protein: CAWSPDFSGANVLTF. The full variable domain, its missing parts supplied by reference TRBV30 and TRBJ2-6, is SQTIHQWPATLVQPVGSPLSLECTVEGTSNPNLYWYRQAAGRGLQLLFYSVGIGQISSEVPQNLSASRPQDRQFILSSKKLLLSDSGFYLCAWSPDFSGANVLTFGAGSRLTVL.

This clonotype was detected ten times or more. The genes are TRBV2 and TRBJ2-2; D is uncertain. The V and J ends lost 8 bases and 10 bases respectively, with 17 bases between them. The CDR3 has 13 residues. Germline V gene data show CDR1 as SNHLY and CDR2 as FYNNEI. Written as DNA, the CDR3 is TGTGCCAGCGCCGTAAGACGACCGGCGGAGCTGTTTTTT. This encodes CASAVRRPAELFF.

In this sample, this clonotype turned up many times. This rearrangement joins TRBV20-1 to TRBJ1-1; a possible D gene is TRBD1 (6 bases). The CDR3 has 14 amino acids. V lost 3 bases to trimming and J lost 0 bases, with 11 bases between them. The germline CDR1 and CDR2 sequences are DFQATT and SNEGSKA (reference sequence). The CDR3 DNA reads TGCAGTGCTAGGGGTCAGGGGATGAACACTGAAGCTTTCTTT. Encoded protein: CSARGQGMNTEAFF.

This chain links TRBV30 with TRBJ1-1; D is unclear. This CDR3 is built from 12 residues. V was shortened by 3 bases and J by 11 bases, with 16 bases between the two germline ends. Germline values: CDR1 GTSNPN, CDR2 SVGIG (reference sequence). This CDR3 is CAWSFGRKEAFF. In DNA, the CDR3 is TGTGCCTGGAGCTTTGGACGGAAAGAGGCTTTCTTT.

This clonotype was recorded many times. The gene calls are TRBV12-3 or TRBV12-4 and TRBJ1-1; the D is unclear. The V end was cut by 8 bases, the J end by 2 bases, with 6 bases between. The CDR3 loop spans 11 amino acids. Here the CDR3 reads CASFLNTEAFF. CDR3 sequence (DNA): TGTGCCAGCTTTCTAAACACTGAAGCTTTCTTT.

This clonotype was detected ten times or more. V gene TRBV5-1 combines with J gene TRBJ2-1, with 9 nucleotides matching TRBD2. This CDR3 region has 16 residues. V gave up 1 base and J gave up 10 bases; unmatched junction bases: 12. Germline lookup yields CDR1 SGHRS and CDR2 YFSETQ. The chain's CDR3 is CASSLKPGLAAGEQFF. In DNA form, the CDR3 reads TGCGCCAGCAGCTTGAAACCGGGACTAGCTGCCGGCGAGCAGTTCTTC. The variable domain in full, with the rest retrieved from reference TRBV5-1 and TRBJ2-1, is KAGVTQTPRYLIKTRGQQVTLSCSPISGHRSVSWYQQTPGQGLQFLFEYFSETQRNKGNFPGRFSGRQFSNSRSEMNVSTLELGDSALYLCASSLKPGLAAGEQFFGPGTRLTVL.

This clonotype was seen repeatedly, ten times or more. The rearrangement uses TRBV20-1 and TRBJ2-1; TRBD2 might be the D (6 bases). This CDR3 is 15 amino acids long. In germline, CDR1 is DFQATT, CDR2 SNEGSKA (reference sequence). Trimming pared 0 bases from V and 7 bases from J, leaving 16 bases between. This chain's CDR3 is CSARDSGLAPNEQFF. CDR3 DNA sequence: TGCAGTGCTAGAGATTCAGGGCTAGCGCCTAATGAGCAGTTCTTC.

This clonotype came up many times. V and J are TRBV20-1 and TRBJ1-2; possibly TRBD1 for D (5 bases). This CDR3 is built from 10 residues. The V gene's germline CDR1 is DFQATT and CDR2 SNEGSKA (reference sequence). Trimming stripped 5 bases from V and 5 bases from J, with 6 bases between. CDR3 nucleotide sequence: TGCAGTGCTCGGGGGTATGGCTACACCTTC. It specifies CSARGYGYTF.

This clonotype appeared many times. The chain joins TRBV11-2 to TRBJ2-3; 7 bases agree with TRBD2. CDR3 length equals 13 residues. From germline, CDR1 is SGHAT and CDR2 FQNNGV. J gave up 6 bases and V 5 bases, and 5 bases lay outside the gene matches. The CDR3 DNA reads as TGTGCCAGCAGCCCGCTGCGGGGGGATACGCAGTATTTT. Amino acid sequence: CASSPLRGDTQYF.

This clonotype was detected a few times. This rearrangement joins TRBV7-2 to TRBJ1-2; tentatively, D is TRBD1 (5 bases). The CDR3 length is 14 residues. Trimming stripped 8 bases from V and 2 bases from J, with 15 bases between. Germline V lookup: CDR1 SGHTA, CDR2 FQGNSA. In nucleotides, the CDR3 is TGTGCCAGCTCGGTTGGGGGGAACAACTATGGCTACACCTTC. Translating it yields CASSVGGNNYGYTF.

Ten or more counts support this clonotype. The chain links TRBV2 to TRBJ2-4; D is unresolved. V shed 3 bases and J shed 0 bases, with 6 bases lying between them. This CDR3 has 14 residues. Germline V CDR1 and CDR2: SNHLY, FYNNEI. The CDR3 nucleotides are TGTGCCAGCAGTGAGATTCTAGCCAAAAACATTCAGTACTTC. Residues: CASSEILAKNIQYF. Full variable domain (outside the CDR3, taken from reference TRBV2 and TRBJ2-4): EPEVTQTPSHQVTQMGQEVILRCVPISNHLYFYWYRQILGQKVEFLVSFYNNEISEKSEIFDDQFSVERPDGSNFTLKIRSTKLEDSAMYFCASSEILAKNIQYFGAGTRLSVL.

This clonotype was seen repeatedly, ten times or more. In nucleotides, the CDR3 is TGCGCCAGCAGCCAAGATGAGCTCGGGGGGTGGGCTCAGCCCCAGCATTTT. Translating it yields CASSQDELGGWAQPQHF. The rearrangement uses TRBV4-1 and TRBJ1-5; TRBD1 is a possible D gene (5 bases). The V end was cut by 0 bases, the J end by 6 bases, with 18 bases between. The CDR3 loop spans 17 amino acids. Germline loops: CDR1 MGHRA, CDR2 YSYEKL.

This clonotype was observed at least ten times. The CDR3: CASSTGRLNEKLFF. CDR3 DNA sequence: TGCGCCAGCAGCACCGGACGTCTTAATGAAAAACTGTTTTTT. The rearrangement links TRBV5-1 to TRBJ1-4; D unresolved. From germline, CDR1 is SGHRS and CDR2 YFSETQ. The CDR3 covers 14 residues. V was shortened by 4 bases and J by 4 bases, with 11 bases between the two germline ends.

The chain links TRBV30 to TRBJ1-4; 7 nucleotides align to TRBD1. The CDR3 sequence is 18 residues long. CDR1 and CDR2 from the germline V gene are GTSNPN and SVGIG (reference sequence). J gave up 2 bases and V 0 bases, and 12 bases lay outside the gene matches. The CDR3 protein is CAWSVPAGGIMTNEKLFF. CDR3 nucleotide sequence: TGTGCCTGGAGTGTACCGGCAGGGGGAATCATGACTAATGAAAAACTGTTTTTT.

This clonotype has at least ten counts. The V call is TRBV15, the J call TRBJ2-3; 8 positions agree with TRBD1. From germline, CDR1 is LNHNV and CDR2 YYDKDF (reference sequence). V trimming: 3 bases; J trimming: 6 bases; junction bases outside the gene matches: 5. This CDR3 comprises 14 residues. CDR3 sequence (DNA): TGTGCCACCAGCAGTCAGGGGGCGGATGATACGCAGTATTTT. As protein: CATSSQGADDTQYF.

This clonotype has more than one count but fewer than ten. J is TRBJ2-7 and V is TRBV20-1; 10 bases are shared with TRBD1. This CDR3 contains 14 residues. Per germline, CDR1 DFQATT and CDR2 SNEGSKA (reference sequence). V trimming: 6 bases; J trimming: 4 bases; junction bases outside the gene matches: 9. The CDR3 DNA follows: TGCAGTGCCAAGGGGGACAGGGGAACTTACGAGCAGTACTTC. This codes for CSAKGDRGTYEQYF.

This clonotype has a count of ten or more. The chain recombines TRBV7-6 with TRBJ1-6; D remains ambiguous. Trimming removed 1 base from V and 7 bases from J, with 14 bases in between. This CDR3 is built from 16 residues. Looked up from germline, CDR1 is SGHVS and CDR2 is FNYEAQ. The CDR3: CASSLEGPVINSPLHF. In DNA form, the CDR3 reads TGTGCCAGCAGCTTAGAAGGTCCGGTAATCAATTCACCCCTCCACTTT.

The sample holds many counts of this clonotype. V gene TRBV20-1 combines with J gene TRBJ2-7; D perhaps matches TRBD2 (6 bases). The CDR3 runs to 14 residues. V shed 5 bases and J shed 2 bases, with 16 bases lying between them. Germline CDR1 is DFQATT and CDR2 is SNEGSKA (reference sequence). The CDR3 nucleotides are TGCAGTGCTGGTACGGAGGGGTTCGCCTACGAGCAGTACTTC. As protein: CSAGTEGFAYEQYF.

This clonotype was recorded at least ten times. The rearrangement links TRBV4-2 to TRBJ2-7, with D unclear. The CDR3 contains 13 residues. The germline gives CDR1 LGHNA, CDR2 YNFKEQ. Deletions cut 0 bases from V and 4 bases from J, with 7 bases between. In DNA form, the CDR3 reads TGTGCCAGCAGCCAAGAAGTGCGGTACGAGCAGTACTTC. It yields the protein CASSQEVRYEQYF.

The table lists this clonotype with many counts. The chain has TRBV6-5 and TRBJ1-1, with D uncertain. The length of the CDR3 is 15 residues. The ends were cut back, 2 bases at V and 1 base at J, with 11 bases in the middle. From germline, CDR1 is MNHEY and CDR2 SVGAGI. CDR3 residues: CASSYGSFGNTEAFF. The CDR3 nucleotides read TGTGCCAGCAGTTACGGGTCCTTTGGGAACACTGAAGCTTTCTTT.

This clonotype was counted at least ten times. The chain couples TRBV6-1 to TRBJ1-2; D might be TRBD1 (6 bases). Deletions cut 6 bases from V and 4 bases from J, with 12 bases between. This CDR3 is 13 amino acids long. Germline V lookup: CDR1 MNHNS, CDR2 SASEGT. CDR3 DNA: TGTGCCAGCAGCCCAGACAGGACCTATGGCTACACCTTC. Translation gives CASSPDRTYGYTF.

The V gene is TRBV29-1, the J gene TRBJ1-1; D unresolved. The germline V and J ends were trimmed by 4 bases and 7 bases, with 10 bases remaining between them. Germline V gene lookup returns CDR1 SQVTM and CDR2 ANQGSEA. The CDR3 covers 11 residues. The CDR3 sequence: CSVVKGYEAFF. CDR3 sequence (DNA): TGCAGCGTTGTCAAGGGTTATGAAGCTTTCTTT.

In its sample, this clonotype was seen many times. This chain links TRBV12-3 or TRBV12-4 with TRBJ2-1; perhaps TRBD1 as D (5 bases). Trimming left V 2 bases short and J 4 bases short, with 6 bases between. The CDR3 runs to 13 residues. CDR3 amino acids: CASSLRQYNEQFF. The CDR3 region has the DNA TGTGCCAGCAGTTTACGACAGTACAATGAGCAGTTCTTC.

The CDR3: CASSYGTGGNTGELFF. For the CDR3, the DNA is TGTGCCAGCAGTTACGGGACAGGGGGAAACACCGGGGAGCTGTTTTTT. The chain links TRBV6-2 or TRBV6-3 to TRBJ2-2; 11 positions match TRBD1. Trimming removed 2 bases from V and 2 bases from J; junction bases left unmatched: 1. The CDR3 sequence is 16 residues long. The germline gives CDR1 MNHEY, CDR2 SVGEGT.